Below, 9 T cell receptor beta chains from the same sample are listed, as sequenced in a study of cytomegalovirus exposure and HLA in healthy donors. The study ran its PCR with 60 Vbeta and 13 Jbeta primers. The assay was immunoSEQ multiplex PCR, and TCRdb's table has in-frame clones only and misses some. Of under 150,000 clones listed, roughly 65% are singletons. Source material: PBMCs. All receptors come from a man aged 55-75 years in good health and CMV-seronegative.

The V call is TRBV2, the J call TRBJ2-1; 8 bases map to TRBD2. CDR3 size: 14 residues. Germline trimming cut 1 base from V and 5 bases from J; bases unmatched to any gene: 1. CDR1 SNHLY and CDR2 FYNNEI come from the germline V gene. The CDR3 DNA reads TGTGCCAGCAGTGAAGACGGGAGGGACAATGAGCAGTTCTTC. This translates into CASSEDGRDNEQFF.

V gene TRBV19 combines with J gene TRBJ1-2; weak D call: TRBD1 (6 bases). The CDR3 sequence is 12 residues long. Deletions cut 9 bases from V and 8 bases from J, with 16 bases between. Germline CDR1 and CDR2: LNHDA and SQIVND (reference sequence). CDR3 bases: TGTGCCAGCCGACAGGCAACAAGGGGCTACACCTTC. Translation gives CASRQATRGYTF.

The J gene is TRBJ1-2, the V gene TRBV12-5; 9 bases match TRBD1. The length of the CDR3 is 14 residues. After removal of 1 base from V and 5 bases from J, the junction contained 2 bases not matched to a gene. CDR1 is LGHNT and CDR2 is FRNRAP in the germline V gene. The CDR3 DNA reads TGTGCTAGTGGTTTGGGGGACAGGGAGTATGGCTACACCTTC. Amino acids: CASGLGDREYGYTF.

The chain joins TRBV27 to TRBJ2-7; D is uncertain. Germline V gene data show CDR1 as MNHEY and CDR2 as SMNVEV (reference sequence). The V and J ends lost 5 bases and 6 bases respectively, with 20 bases between them. The CDR3 is 15 residues long. The CDR3 protein is CASSPRPLESTEQYF. Here the CDR3 DNA reads TGTGCCAGCAGTCCCCGTCCCTTGGAGTCAACCGAGCAGTACTTC.

About this clone itself: One end of the junction varies from germline; a read error may be responsible. The chain has TRBV28 and TRBJ2-1; 13 positions match TRBD2. The CDR3 spans 15 residues. Germline V CDR1 and CDR2: MDHEN, SYDVKM. The DNA for the CDR3 is TGTGCCAGCAGTCTATGGACTAGCGGGAGCTATGAGCAGTTCTTC. Its protein is CASSLWTSGSYEQFF.

This chain uses TRBV15 with TRBJ2-7; D unclear. CDR1 and CDR2 (germline): LNHNV, YYDKDF (reference sequence). V shed 0 bases and J shed 2 bases, with 11 bases lying between them. This CDR3 region has 15 residues. In nucleotides, the CDR3 is TGTGCCACCAGCAGAGATCTTGGGCAGGCCTACGAGCAGTACTTC. Translated: CATSRDLGQAYEQYF.

Of note for this clone: Other DNA sequences of this sample code for an identical CDR3. The chain uses TRBV9 and TRBJ1-4; the match to TRBD1 covers 11 bases. Germline V gene sequence: CDR1 SGDLS, CDR2 YYNGEE. This CDR3 has 14 residues. Trimming took 2 bases from V and 7 from J; bases not matched to a gene: 1. This CDR3 is CASSVGTGGEKLFF. Here the CDR3 DNA reads TGTGCCAGCAGCGTCGGGACAGGGGGTGAAAAACTGTTTTTT.

The chain carries TRBV7-2 and TRBJ2-6; D is unclear. V lost 3 bases and J lost 0, with 6 bases in between. The CDR3 is 15 residues long. From germline, CDR1 is SGHTA and CDR2 FQGNSA. The CDR3 sequence is CASSLAASGANVLTF. In DNA form, the CDR3 reads TGTGCCAGCAGCTTGGCGGCCTCTGGGGCCAACGTCCTGACTTTC.

The chain combines TRBV27 with TRBJ2-3; D gene uncertain. Trimming removed 4 bases at V and 5 bases at J, with 16 bases between. This CDR3 region has 15 residues. Germline lookup yields CDR1 MNHEY and CDR2 SMNVEV (reference sequence). The CDR3 coding sequence is TGTGCCAGCAGTTCCCCACTGATCTCCGGAGATACGCAGTATTTT. It translates to CASSSPLISGDTQYF.